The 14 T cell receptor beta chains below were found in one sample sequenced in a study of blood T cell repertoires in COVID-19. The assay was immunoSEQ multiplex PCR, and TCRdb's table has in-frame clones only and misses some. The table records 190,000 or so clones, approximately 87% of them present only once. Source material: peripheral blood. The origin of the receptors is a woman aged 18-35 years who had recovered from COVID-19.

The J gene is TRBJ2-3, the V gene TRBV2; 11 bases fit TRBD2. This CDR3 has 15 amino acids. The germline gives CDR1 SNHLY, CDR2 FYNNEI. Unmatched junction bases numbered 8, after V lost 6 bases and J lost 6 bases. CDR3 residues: CASSPTTSGADTQYF. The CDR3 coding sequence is TGTGCCAGCAGCCCCACGACTAGCGGGGCTGATACGCAGTATTTT.

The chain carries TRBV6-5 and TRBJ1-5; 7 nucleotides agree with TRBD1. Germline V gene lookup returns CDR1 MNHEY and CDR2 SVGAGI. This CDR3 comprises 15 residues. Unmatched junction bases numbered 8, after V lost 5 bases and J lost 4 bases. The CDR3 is CASSPSGTANQPQHF. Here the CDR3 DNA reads TGTGCCAGCAGTCCATCCGGGACAGCAAATCAGCCCCAGCATTTT.

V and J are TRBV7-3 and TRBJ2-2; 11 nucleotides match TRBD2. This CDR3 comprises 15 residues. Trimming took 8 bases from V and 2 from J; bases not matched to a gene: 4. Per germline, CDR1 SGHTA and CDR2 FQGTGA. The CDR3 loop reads CASRGTSGNTGELFF. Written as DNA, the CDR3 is TGTGCCAGCCGTGGGACTAGCGGCAACACCGGGGAGCTGTTTTTT.

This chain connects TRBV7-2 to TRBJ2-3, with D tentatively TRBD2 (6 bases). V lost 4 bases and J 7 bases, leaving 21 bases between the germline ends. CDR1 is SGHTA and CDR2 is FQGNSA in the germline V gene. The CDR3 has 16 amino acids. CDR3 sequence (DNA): TGTGCCAGCAGCTGGGGGGACTTGAGGAACACTTATACGCAGTATTTT. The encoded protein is CASSWGDLRNTYTQYF. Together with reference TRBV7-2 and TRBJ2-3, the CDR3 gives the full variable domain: GAGVSQSPSNKVTEKGKDVELRCDPISGHTALYWYRQSLGQGLEFLIYFQGNSAPDKSGLPSDRFSAERTGGSVSTLTIQRTQQEDSAVYLCASSWGDLRNTYTQYFGPGTRLTVL.

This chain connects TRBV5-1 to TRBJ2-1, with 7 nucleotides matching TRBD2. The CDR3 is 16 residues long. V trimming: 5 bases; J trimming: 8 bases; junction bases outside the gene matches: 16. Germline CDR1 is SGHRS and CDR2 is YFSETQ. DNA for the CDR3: TGCGCCAGCAGTAGTGGGACTACCCAAATTATACATGAGCAGTTCTTC. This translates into CASSSGTTQIIHEQFF.

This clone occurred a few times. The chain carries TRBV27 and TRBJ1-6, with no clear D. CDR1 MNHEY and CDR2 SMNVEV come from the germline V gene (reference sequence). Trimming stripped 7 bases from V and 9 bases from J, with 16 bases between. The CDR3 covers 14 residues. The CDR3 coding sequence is TGTGCCAGCACCCCTCTCCAGGAGGGTTCACCCCTCCACTTT. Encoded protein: CASTPLQEGSPLHF.

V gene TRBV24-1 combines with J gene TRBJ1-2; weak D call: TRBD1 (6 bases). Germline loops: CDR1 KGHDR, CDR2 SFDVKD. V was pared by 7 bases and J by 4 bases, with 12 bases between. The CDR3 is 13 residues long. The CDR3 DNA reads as TGTGCCACCAGCGCGACAGGCGGCTATGGCTACACCTTC. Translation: CATSATGGYGYTF.

In nucleotides, the CDR3 is TGTGCCAGTAGTATGGGCGACAGGGAGACCTACAATGAGCAGTTCTTC. Its translation: CASSMGDRETYNEQFF. The chain links TRBV19 to TRBJ2-1, with TRBD1 identical over 7 bases. CDR1 and CDR2 (germline): LNHDA, SQIVND (reference sequence). The CDR3 contains 16 residues. J was trimmed by 2 bases and V by 3 bases; bases with no gene match: 7.

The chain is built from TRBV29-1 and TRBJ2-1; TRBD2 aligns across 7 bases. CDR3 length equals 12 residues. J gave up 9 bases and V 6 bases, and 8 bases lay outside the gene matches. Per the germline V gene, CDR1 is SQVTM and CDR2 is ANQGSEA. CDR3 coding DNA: TGCAGCGTCGACCGCCCGGGAGGTGAGCAGTTCTTC. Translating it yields CSVDRPGGEQFF.

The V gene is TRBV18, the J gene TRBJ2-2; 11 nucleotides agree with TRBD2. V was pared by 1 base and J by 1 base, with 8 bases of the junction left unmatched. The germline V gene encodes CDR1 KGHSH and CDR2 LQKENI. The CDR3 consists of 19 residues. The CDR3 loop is CASSPLSLAGGLNTGELFF. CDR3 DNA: TGTGCCAGCTCACCACTTTCCCTAGCGGGAGGATTGAACACCGGGGAGCTGTTTTTT.

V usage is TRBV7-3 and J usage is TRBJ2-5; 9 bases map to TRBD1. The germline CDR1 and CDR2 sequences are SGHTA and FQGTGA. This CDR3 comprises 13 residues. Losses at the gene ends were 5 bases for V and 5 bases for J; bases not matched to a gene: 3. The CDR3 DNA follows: TGTGCCAGCAGCCCGGGACAGGGTGAGACCCAGTACTTC. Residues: CASSPGQGETQYF.

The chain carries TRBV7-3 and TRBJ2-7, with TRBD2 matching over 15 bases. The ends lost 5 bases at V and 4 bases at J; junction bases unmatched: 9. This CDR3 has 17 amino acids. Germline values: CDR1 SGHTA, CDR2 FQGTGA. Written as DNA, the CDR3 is TGTGCCAGCAGCCCCGGACTAGCGGGGGGGCTTTGGTACGAGCAGTACTTC. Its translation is CASSPGLAGGLWYEQYF.

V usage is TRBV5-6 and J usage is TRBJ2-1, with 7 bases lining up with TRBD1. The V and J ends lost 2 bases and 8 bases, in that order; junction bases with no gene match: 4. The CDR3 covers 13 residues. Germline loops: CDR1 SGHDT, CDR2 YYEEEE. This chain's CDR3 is CASSFTGVDEQFF. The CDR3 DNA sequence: TGTGCCAGCAGCTTTACAGGGGTGGATGAGCAGTTCTTC.

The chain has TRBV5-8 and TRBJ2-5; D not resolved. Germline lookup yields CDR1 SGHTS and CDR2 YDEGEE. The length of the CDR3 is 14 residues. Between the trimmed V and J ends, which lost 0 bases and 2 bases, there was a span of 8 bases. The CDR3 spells CASSLEHTQETQYF. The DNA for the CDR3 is TGTGCCAGCAGCTTGGAACATACGCAAGAGACCCAGTACTTC. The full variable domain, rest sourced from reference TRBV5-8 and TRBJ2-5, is EAGVTQSPTHLIKTRGQQATLRCSPISGHTSVYWYQQALGLGLQFLLWYDEGEERNRGNFPPRFSGRQFPNYSSELNVNALELEDSALYLCASSLEHTQETQYFGPGTRLLVL.